This T cell receptor (beta chain) was sequenced in a study of blood T cell repertoires in COVID-19. Background on the study: T cells, B-cell-depleted T cells, or PBMCs provided the cDNA or gDNA that served as material.

TCRdb keeps only in-frame clones here, not all; method: immunoSEQ multiplex PCR. Among 300,000 to 350,000 clones listed, 85% to 90% were seen once. CDR3 length equals 17 residues. V was clipped by 4 bases and J by 0 bases, with 13 bases between them. Per germline, CDR1 SEHNR and CDR2 FQNEAQ (reference sequence). Material: PBMCs or T cells enriched from blood (not recorded which). V is TRBV7-9 and J is TRBJ1-6; D might be TRBD1 (6 bases). The source is a woman aged 18-29 years with acute COVID-19. CDR3 sequence (DNA): TGTGCCAGCAGCTCGGACAGCCTGAGCTCCTATAATTCACCCCTCCACTTT. Residues: CASSSDSLSSYNSPLHF.